The 2 T cell receptor beta chains below all came from one sample that was sequenced in a study of T cell responses to AZD1222 COVID-19 vaccine. Clones were sequenced by immunoSEQ multiplex PCR, and TCRdb holds only the in-frame ones, with some missing. The table records roughly 150,000 clones, 92% of them present only once. The sequenced sample was peripheral blood, obtained 28 days after the second AZD1222 dose. The receptors derive from an adult who received the AZD1222 COVID-19 vaccine.

This clone has just a few counts. This chain links TRBV7-9 with TRBJ1-6; 7 nucleotides line up with TRBD1. Per the germline V gene, CDR1 is SEHNR and CDR2 is FQNEAQ (reference sequence). V gave up 4 bases and J gave up 6 bases; unmatched junction bases: 6. The CDR3 totals 15 residues. The CDR3 DNA follows: TGTGCCAGCAGCTCGGACAGGCCTGGTAATTCACCCCTCCACTTT. Amino acid sequence: CASSSDRPGNSPLHF.

The V call is TRBV3-1 (or the pseudogene TRBV3-2), the J call TRBJ1-1; D is ambiguous. The germline V gene has CDR1 LGHDT and CDR2 YNNKEL (reference sequence). V was shortened by 5 bases and J by 1 base, with 11 bases between the two germline ends. This CDR3 spans 14 amino acids. CDR3 DNA: TGTGCCAGCAGCGGCGGACCACGGAACACTGAAGCTTTCTTT. As protein: CASSGGPRNTEAFF.